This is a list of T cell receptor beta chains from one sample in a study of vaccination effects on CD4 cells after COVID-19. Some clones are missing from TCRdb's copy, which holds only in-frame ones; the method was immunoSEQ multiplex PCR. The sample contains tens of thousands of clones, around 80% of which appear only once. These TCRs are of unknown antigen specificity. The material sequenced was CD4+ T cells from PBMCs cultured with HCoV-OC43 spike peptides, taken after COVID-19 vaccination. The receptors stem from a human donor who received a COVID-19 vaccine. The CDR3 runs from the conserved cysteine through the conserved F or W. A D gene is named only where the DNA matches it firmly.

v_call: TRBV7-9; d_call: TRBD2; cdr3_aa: CASSYGKLAGGRNTGELFF
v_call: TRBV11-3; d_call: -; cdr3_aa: CASSLSGQPPSPLHF
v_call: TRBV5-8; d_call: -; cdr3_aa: CASSLRVVAKNIQYF
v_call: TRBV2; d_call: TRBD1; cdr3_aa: CASSSGTGLSYEQYF
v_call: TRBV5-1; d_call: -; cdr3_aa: CASSLDQGTRYGYTF
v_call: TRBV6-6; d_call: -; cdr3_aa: CASSYGGAVYEQYF
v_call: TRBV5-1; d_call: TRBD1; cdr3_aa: CASSLEGQGPGELFF
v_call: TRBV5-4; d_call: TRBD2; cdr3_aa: CASTRGGGAVVNEQFF
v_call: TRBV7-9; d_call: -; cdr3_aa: CASSGNRILYGYTF
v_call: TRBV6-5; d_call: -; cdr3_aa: CASSYSEDTGYTF
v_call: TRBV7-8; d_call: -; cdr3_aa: CASSLVRGRNQPQHF
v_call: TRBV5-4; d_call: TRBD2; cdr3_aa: CASSLLAGDNTGELFF
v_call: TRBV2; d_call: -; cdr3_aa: CASSEMVTGINYGYTF
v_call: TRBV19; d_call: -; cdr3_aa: CASSSGQSYGYTF
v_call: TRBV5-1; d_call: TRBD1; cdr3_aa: CASSLEQGEVQYF
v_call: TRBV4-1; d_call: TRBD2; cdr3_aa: CASSSSGSETQYF
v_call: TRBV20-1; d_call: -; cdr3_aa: CSAAGPYEQYF
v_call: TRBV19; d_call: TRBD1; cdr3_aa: CASSIRQGAPVSGNTIYF
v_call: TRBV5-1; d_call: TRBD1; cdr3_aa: CASSYRDRGLHGYTF
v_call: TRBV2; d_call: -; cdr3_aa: CASSDLSGAGSPQHF
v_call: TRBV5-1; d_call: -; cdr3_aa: CASSTGLTNPQETQYF
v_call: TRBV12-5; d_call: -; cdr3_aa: CASGLTYMNTEAFF
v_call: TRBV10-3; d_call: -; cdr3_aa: CAISAGGLDYGYTF
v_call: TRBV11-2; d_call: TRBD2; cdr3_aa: CASSLGLAGRGNEQFF
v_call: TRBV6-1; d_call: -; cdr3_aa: CASSELFRGSNQPQHF
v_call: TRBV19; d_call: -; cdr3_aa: CASSISAGGQETQYF
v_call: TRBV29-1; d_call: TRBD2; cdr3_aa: CSAETGRAGEQFF
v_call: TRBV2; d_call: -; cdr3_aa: CASSPGTSEAFF
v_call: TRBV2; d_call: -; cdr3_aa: CASRVDKMNTEAFF
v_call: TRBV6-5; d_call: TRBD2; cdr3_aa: CASSYSGTSGGETQYF
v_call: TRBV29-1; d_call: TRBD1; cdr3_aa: CSVEAGTGGQKLFF
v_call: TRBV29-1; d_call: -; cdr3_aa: CSVYRQGRGETQYF
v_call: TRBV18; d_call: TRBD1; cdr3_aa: CASSPSTGRNSPLHF
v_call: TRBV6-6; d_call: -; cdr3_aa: CASSPQSSGANVLTF
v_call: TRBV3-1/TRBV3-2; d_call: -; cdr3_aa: CASSQVLLETQYF
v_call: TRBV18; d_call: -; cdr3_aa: CASSPQGVAEAFF
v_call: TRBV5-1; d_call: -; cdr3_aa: CASSLGTNTEAFF
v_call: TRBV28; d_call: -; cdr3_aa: CASSKGSLGNGYTF
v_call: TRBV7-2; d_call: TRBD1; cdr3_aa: CASSPEQGGTGGELFF
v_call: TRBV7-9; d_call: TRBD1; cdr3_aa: CASSSTGTGHREQYF
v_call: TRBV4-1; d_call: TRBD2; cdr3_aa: CASSQEVAGWGRPGELFF
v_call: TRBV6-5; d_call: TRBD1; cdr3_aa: CASRTGVASGETQYF
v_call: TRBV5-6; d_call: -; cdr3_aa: CASIREFVSYNEQFF
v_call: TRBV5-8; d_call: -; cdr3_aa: CASSIQRVRLNTEAFF
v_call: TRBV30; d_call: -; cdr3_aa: CAWSVLRVRQREMNIQYF
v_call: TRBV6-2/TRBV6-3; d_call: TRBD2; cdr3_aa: CASSRTSGSKEQYF
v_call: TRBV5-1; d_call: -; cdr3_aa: CASSFEGGRSGDTEAFF
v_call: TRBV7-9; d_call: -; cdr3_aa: CACKGFKNVEQFF
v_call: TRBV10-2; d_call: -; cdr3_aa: CASTFSKDQPQHF
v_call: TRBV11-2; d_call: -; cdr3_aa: CASYQAGGASYEQYF
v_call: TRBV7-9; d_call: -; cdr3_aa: CASSSGSTISNTEAFF
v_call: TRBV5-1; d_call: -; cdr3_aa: CASSPASRGTGELFF
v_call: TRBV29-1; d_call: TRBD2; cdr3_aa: CSALSGSYTGELFF